Below are 14 T cell receptor beta chains sequenced from a single sample in a study of T cells in Graves' hyperthyroidism and ophthalmopathy. Authors of the study amplified TCR beta CDR3 regions from RNA transcripts. Using the HTBI primer set, a first-round RT-PCR was run on the TCR CDR3. TCRdb redid the calling of the multiplex PCR reads with MiXCR, one entry per CDR3 protein. The sample records approximately 380,000 distinct CDR3 sequences, about an eighth being singletons. The sequencing sample was made of blood. The receptors come from a man aged 45 to 65 with Graves' ophthalmopathy.

This clonotype has only a few counts. The chain joins TRBV28 to TRBJ1-2; 7 nucleotides line up with TRBD1. CDR3 length: 13 amino acids. Unmatched junction bases numbered 9, after V lost 10 bases and J lost 4 bases. Germline CDR1 is MDHEN and CDR2 is SYDVKM. The CDR3 nucleotides are TGTGCCACCGACAGGGCTGGCGGCTATGGCTACACCTTC. Translated, it gives CATDRAGGYGYTF.

The chain has TRBV5-6 and TRBJ1-5; D is possibly TRBD1 (6 bases). The V end was cut by 4 bases, the J end by 7 bases, with 24 bases between. The CDR3 loop spans 17 amino acids. Germline assignment: CDR1 SGHDT and CDR2 YYEEEE. Here the CDR3 DNA reads TGTGCCAGCAGCGAACAAGTCCGTTACAGGGAGGGACAGCCCCAGCATTTT. Encoded protein: CASSEQVRYREGQPQHF.

V and J are TRBV5-6 and TRBJ2-1; no clear D. V gave up 4 bases and J gave up 6 bases, with 17 bases separating them. The CDR3 has 15 residues. Germline lookup yields CDR1 SGHDT and CDR2 YYEEEE. CDR3 sequence: CASSMTRRRANEQFF. DNA for the CDR3: TGTGCCAGCAGCATGACACGTCGAAGGGCCAATGAGCAGTTCTTC.

There are many counts of this clonotype. The gene calls are TRBV5-5 and TRBJ2-1; a weak D match, TRBD2 (5 bases). Germline V lookup: CDR1 SGHKS, CDR2 YYEKEE (reference sequence). The V gene lost 3 bases and the J gene lost 8 bases, with 12 bases spanning the gap. The CDR3 is 13 residues long. The CDR3 DNA is TGTGCCAGCAGCTCTACATCGGACTATGAGCAGTTCTTC. Protein sequence: CASSSTSDYEQFF.

This clonotype has only one observation. This sequence joins TRBV6-1 and TRBJ2-1, with no clear D. Germline CDR1 MNHNS, CDR2 SASEGT. V lost 6 bases and J 8 bases, leaving 14 bases between the germline ends. This CDR3 region has 13 residues. CDR3 sequence (DNA): TGTGCCAGCAGCGACGGGCCCGACGATGAGCAGTTCTTC. This codes for CASSDGPDDEQFF.

This clonotype came up many times. The chain has TRBV3-1 and TRBJ2-2, with 9 bases matching TRBD2. Germline CDR1 reads LGHDT; CDR2 reads YNNKEL (reference sequence). The CDR3 contains 15 residues. The V gene end was trimmed by 2 bases and the J gene end by 2 bases; junction bases not matched to a gene: 0. The CDR3 protein is CASSQLAGNTGELFF. The CDR3 DNA reads TGTGCCAGCAGCCAACTAGCGGGAAACACCGGGGAGCTGTTTTTT.

CDR3 amino acids: CASSLRPTGELFF. CDR3 sequence (DNA): TGTGCCAGCAGTTTGAGGCCCACCGGGGAGCTGTTTTTT. The chain couples TRBV27 to TRBJ2-2; D is unclear. Trimming pared 3 bases from V and 4 bases from J, leaving 6 bases between. The length of the CDR3 is 13 residues. Germline V gene sequence: CDR1 MNHEY, CDR2 SMNVEV (reference sequence).

On this clonotype itself: It may be a read error: a sequence one base away is much more abundant. This chain joins TRBV7-9 and TRBJ2-3, with D possibly matching TRBD1 (6 bases). In germline, CDR1 is SEHNR, CDR2 FQNEAQ (reference sequence). This CDR3 has 14 amino acids. In nucleotides, the CDR3 is TGTACCAGCAGCCCGACAGGCTCCACAGATACGCAGTATTTT. Encoded protein: CTSSPTGSTDTQYF.

This clonotype was picked up a small number of times. The V and J genes are TRBV27 and TRBJ1-1, with unresolved D. Germline loops: CDR1 MNHEY, CDR2 SMNVEV (reference sequence). The V end was cut by 5 bases, the J end by 3 bases, with 7 bases between. There are 12 residues in the CDR3. CDR3 residues: CASSTLYTEAFF. The DNA for the CDR3 is TGTGCCAGCAGTACCCTTTACACTGAAGCTTTCTTT.

Comments on this clonotype: The germline gene is not matched at one end of the junction; a read error may be the cause. The genes are TRBV25-1 and TRBJ1-6, with TRBD1 as a possible D gene (6 bases). There are 17 residues in the CDR3. Germline CDR1 MGHDK, CDR2 SYGVNS. The chain's CDR3 is CAGSGGAGEGGNSPLHF. CDR3 nucleotide sequence: TGTGCCGGCAGTGGGGGCGCAGGAGAAGGTGGAAATTCACCCCTCCACTTT. Filled out from reference TRBV25-1 and TRBJ1-6, the complete variable domain reads EADIYQTPRYLVIGTGKKITLECSQTMGHDKMYWYQQDPGMELHLIHYSYGVNSTEKGDLSSESTVSRIRTEHFPLTLESARPSHTSQYLCAGSGGAGEGGNSPLHFGNGTRLTVT.

There are many counts of this clonotype. The V and J genes are TRBV11-2 and TRBJ2-2, with 10 bases lining up with TRBD1. From germline, CDR1 is SGHAT and CDR2 FQNNGV. V lost 4 bases to trimming and J lost 8 bases; unmatched junction nucleotides: 13. There are 17 residues in the CDR3. The CDR3 here is CASSSGGDRGYHGELFF. The CDR3, as DNA: TGTGCCAGCAGCTCCGGGGGGGACAGGGGCTACCATGGGGAGCTGTTTTTT.

This sequence joins TRBV24-1 and TRBJ2-3; D is possibly TRBD1 (6 bases). Trimming took 0 bases from V and 2 from J, leaving 14 bases between them. Germline-derived CDR1 and CDR2 are KGHDR and SFDVKD. There are 17 residues in the CDR3. CDR3 residues: CATSDLGRGVFTDTQYF. The CDR3 nucleotides are TGTGCCACCAGTGATTTGGGCAGGGGAGTTTTCACAGATACGCAGTATTTT.

This clonotype was seen at least ten times. The chain combines TRBV6-1 with TRBJ1-2; D possibly corresponds to TRBD1 (5 bases). The CDR3 loop spans 13 amino acids. V shed 4 bases and J shed 2 bases, with 8 bases lying between them. Germline V gene lookup returns CDR1 MNHNS and CDR2 SASEGT. The CDR3 nucleotides are TGTGCCAGCAGTGGCCGGGACAACTATGGCTACACCTTC. Translation: CASSGRDNYGYTF.

This clonotype was seen ten or more times. The genes are TRBV20-1 and TRBJ2-7; TRBD1 agrees at 7 bases. The CDR3 runs 14 residues. In germline, CDR1 is DFQATT, CDR2 SNEGSKA (reference sequence). After removal of 3 bases from V and 1 base from J, the junction contained 6 bases not matched to a gene. In DNA, the CDR3 is TGCAGTGCTAGGAGACAGGGCCGTTCCTACGAGCAGTACTTC. This codes for CSARRQGRSYEQYF.